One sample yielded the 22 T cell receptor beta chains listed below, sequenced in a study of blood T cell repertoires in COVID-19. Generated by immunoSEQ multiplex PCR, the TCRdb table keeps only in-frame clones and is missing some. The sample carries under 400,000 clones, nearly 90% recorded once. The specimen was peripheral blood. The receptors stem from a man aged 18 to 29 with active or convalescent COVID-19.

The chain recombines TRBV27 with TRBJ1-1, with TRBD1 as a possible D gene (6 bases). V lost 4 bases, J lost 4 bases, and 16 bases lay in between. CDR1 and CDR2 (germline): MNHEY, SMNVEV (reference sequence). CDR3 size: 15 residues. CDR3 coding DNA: TGTGCCAGCAGTTCTGGTACAGGGTTGGGCACTGAAGCTTTCTTT. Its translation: CASSSGTGLGTEAFF.

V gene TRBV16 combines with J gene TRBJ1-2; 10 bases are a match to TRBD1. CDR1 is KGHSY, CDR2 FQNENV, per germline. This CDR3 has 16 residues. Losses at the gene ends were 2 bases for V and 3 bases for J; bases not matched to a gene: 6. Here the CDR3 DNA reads TGTGCCAGCAGCCAAGGGGGACAGGGGTACGACTATGGCTACACCTTC. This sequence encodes CASSQGGQGYDYGYTF.

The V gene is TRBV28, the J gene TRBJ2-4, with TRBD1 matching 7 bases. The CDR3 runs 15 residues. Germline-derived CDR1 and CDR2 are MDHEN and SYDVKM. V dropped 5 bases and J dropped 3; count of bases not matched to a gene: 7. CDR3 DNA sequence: TGTGCCAGCAGTACGGGGACAGTCGGCAAAAACATTCAGTACTTC. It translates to CASSTGTVGKNIQYF. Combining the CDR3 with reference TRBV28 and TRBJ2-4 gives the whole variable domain DVKVTQSSRYLVKRTGEKVFLECVQDMDHENMFWYRQDPGLGLRLIYFSYDVKMKEKGDIPEGYSVSREKKERFSLILESASTNQTSMYLCASSTGTVGKNIQYFGAGTRLSVL.

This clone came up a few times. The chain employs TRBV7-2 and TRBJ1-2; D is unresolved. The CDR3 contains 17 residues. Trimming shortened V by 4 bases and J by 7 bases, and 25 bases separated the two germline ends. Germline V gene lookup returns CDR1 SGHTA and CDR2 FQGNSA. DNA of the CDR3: TGTGCCAGCAGCTCCCAAACCCCCGGGGTCAAGGTAGCTGGCTACACCTTC. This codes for CASSSQTPGVKVAGYTF.

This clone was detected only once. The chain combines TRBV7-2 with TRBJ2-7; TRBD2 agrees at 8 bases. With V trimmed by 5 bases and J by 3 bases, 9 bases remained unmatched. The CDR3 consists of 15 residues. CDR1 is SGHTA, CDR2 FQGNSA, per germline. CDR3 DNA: TGTGCCAGCAGCCCGGGGACTAGTCGTTTCTACGAGCAGTACTTC. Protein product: CASSPGTSRFYEQYF.

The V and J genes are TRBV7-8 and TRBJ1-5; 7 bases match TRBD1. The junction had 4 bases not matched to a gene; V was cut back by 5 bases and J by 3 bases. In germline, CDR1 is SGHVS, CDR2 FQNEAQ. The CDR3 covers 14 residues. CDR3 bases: TGTGCCAGCAGCGACAGGGCCTTCAATCAGCCCCAGCATTTT. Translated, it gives CASSDRAFNQPQHF. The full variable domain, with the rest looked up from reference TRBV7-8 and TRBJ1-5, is GAGVSQSPRYKVAKRGQDVALRCDPISGHVSLFWYQQALGQGPEFLTYFQNEAQLDKSGLPSDRFFAERPEGSVSTLKIQRTQQEDSAVYLCASSDRAFNQPQHFGDGTRLSIL.

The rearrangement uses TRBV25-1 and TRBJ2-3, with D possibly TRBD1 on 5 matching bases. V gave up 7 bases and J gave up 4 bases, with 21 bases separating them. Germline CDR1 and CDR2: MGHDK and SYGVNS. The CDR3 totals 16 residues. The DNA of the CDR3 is TGTGCCAGCACAGGGTCTAAAGGACATGGCCCAGATACGCAGTATTTT. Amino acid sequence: CASTGSKGHGPDTQYF. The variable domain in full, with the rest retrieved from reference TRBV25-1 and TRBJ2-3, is EADIYQTPRYLVIGTGKKITLECSQTMGHDKMYWYQQDPGMELHLIHYSYGVNSTEKGDLSSESTVSRIRTEHFPLTLESARPSHTSQYLCASTGSKGHGPDTQYFGPGTRLTVL.

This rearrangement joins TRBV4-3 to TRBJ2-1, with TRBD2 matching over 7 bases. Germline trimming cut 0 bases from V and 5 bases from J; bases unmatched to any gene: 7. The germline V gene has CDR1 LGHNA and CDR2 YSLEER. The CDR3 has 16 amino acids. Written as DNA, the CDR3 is TGCGCCAGCAGCCAAGATGTAGGGACTACTCACAATGAGCAGTTCTTC. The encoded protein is CASSQDVGTTHNEQFF.

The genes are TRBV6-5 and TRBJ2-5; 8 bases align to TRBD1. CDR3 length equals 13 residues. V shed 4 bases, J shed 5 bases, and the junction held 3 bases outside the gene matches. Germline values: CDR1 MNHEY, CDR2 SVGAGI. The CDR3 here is CASSSGGAETQYF. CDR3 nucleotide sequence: TGTGCCAGCAGTTCAGGGGGCGCTGAGACCCAGTACTTC.

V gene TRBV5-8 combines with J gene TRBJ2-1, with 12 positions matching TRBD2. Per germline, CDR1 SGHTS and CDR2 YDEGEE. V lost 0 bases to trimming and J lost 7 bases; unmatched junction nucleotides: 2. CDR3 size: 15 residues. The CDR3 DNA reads TGTGCCAGCAGCTTGGGGACTAGCGGGGAAAATGAGCAGTTCTTC. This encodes CASSLGTSGENEQFF. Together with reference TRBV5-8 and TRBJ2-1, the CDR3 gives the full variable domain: EAGVTQSPTHLIKTRGQQATLRCSPISGHTSVYWYQQALGLGLQFLLWYDEGEERNRGNFPPRFSGRQFPNYSSELNVNALELEDSALYLCASSLGTSGENEQFFGPGTRLTVL.

CDR3 nucleotide sequence: TGTGCCAGCAGCTCCCACGAGTTCTATGGCTACACCTTC. Encoded protein: CASSSHEFYGYTF. This rearrangement joins TRBV28 to TRBJ1-2; D unclear. Germline V gene sequence: CDR1 MDHEN, CDR2 SYDVKM. V gave up 6 bases and J gave up 4 bases, with 12 bases separating them. The CDR3 extends over 13 amino acids.

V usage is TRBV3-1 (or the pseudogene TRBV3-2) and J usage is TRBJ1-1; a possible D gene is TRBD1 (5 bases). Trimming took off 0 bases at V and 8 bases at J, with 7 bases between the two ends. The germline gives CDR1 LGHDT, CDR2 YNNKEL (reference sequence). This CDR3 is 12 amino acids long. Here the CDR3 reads CASSQDGAEAFF. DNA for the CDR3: TGTGCCAGCAGCCAAGATGGGGCCGAAGCTTTCTTT.

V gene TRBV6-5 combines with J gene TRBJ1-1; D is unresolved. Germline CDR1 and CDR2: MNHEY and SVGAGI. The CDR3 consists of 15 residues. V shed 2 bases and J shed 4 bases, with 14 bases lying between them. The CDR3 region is CASSYTIAGSTEAFF. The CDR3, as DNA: TGTGCCAGCAGTTACACGATAGCTGGGAGCACTGAAGCTTTCTTT.

The CDR3 loop is CASSYRTGPYEQYF. The CDR3 DNA reads TGTGCCAGCAGTTATCGGACAGGGCCTTACGAGCAGTACTTC. This chain joins TRBV28 and TRBJ2-7, with 8 bases lining up with TRBD1. V shed 4 bases and J 4 bases; nucleotides not matched to a gene: 6. Germline assignment: CDR1 MDHEN and CDR2 SYDVKM. There are 14 residues in the CDR3.

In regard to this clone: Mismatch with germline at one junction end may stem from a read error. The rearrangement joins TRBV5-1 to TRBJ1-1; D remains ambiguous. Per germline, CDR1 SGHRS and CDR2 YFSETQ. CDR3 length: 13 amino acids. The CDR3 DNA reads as TGCGCCAGCAGCTTACAAGACGGTACCGGCGGTCTCTTT. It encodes CASSLQDGTGGLF.

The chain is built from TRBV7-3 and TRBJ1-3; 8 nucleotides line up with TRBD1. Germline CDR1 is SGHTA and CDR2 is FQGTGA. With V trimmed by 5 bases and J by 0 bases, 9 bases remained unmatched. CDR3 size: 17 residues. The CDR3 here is CASSTTGTGRSGNTIYF. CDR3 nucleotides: TGTGCCAGCAGCACAACCGGGACAGGCCGCTCTGGAAACACCATATATTTT.

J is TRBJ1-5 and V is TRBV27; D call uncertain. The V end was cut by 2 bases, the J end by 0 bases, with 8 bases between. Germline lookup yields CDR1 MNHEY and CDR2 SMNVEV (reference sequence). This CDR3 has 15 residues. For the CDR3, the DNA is TGTGCCAGCAGTTTAGGACGGGGTAGCAATCAGCCCCAGCATTTT. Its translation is CASSLGRGSNQPQHF.

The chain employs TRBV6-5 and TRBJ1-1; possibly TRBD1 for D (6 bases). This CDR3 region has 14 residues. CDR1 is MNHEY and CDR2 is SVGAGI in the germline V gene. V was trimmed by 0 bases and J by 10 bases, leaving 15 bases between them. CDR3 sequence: CASSYSRRGAGAFF. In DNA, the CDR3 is TGTGCCAGCAGTTACTCACGTCGGGGGGCAGGAGCTTTCTTT.

The CDR3 region has the DNA TGTGCCAGCAGCTTGGGCCGGGACAGAATATACAATGAGCAGTTCTTC. This gives the protein CASSLGRDRIYNEQFF. This chain joins TRBV11-2 and TRBJ2-1; 7 nucleotides line up with TRBD1. V shed 3 bases, J shed 4 bases, and the junction held 9 bases outside the gene matches. This CDR3 has 16 residues. Germline V lookup: CDR1 SGHAT, CDR2 FQNNGV.

This CDR3 reads CASNPELSGNTIYF. The CDR3 bases are TGTGCCAGCAACCCGGAGCTCTCTGGAAACACCATATATTTT. The rearrangement uses TRBV9 and TRBJ1-3, with D hard to call. The germline V gene encodes CDR1 SGDLS and CDR2 YYNGEE. The V gene lost 6 bases and the J gene lost 0 bases, with 10 bases spanning the gap. This CDR3 spans 14 amino acids.

CDR3 sequence reads: CASSSQRPGTEAFF. The CDR3 bases are TGTGCCAGCAGTTCTCAGCGGCCTGGGACTGAAGCTTTCTTT. The chain carries TRBV27 and TRBJ1-1; unclear D gene. The germline gives CDR1 MNHEY, CDR2 SMNVEV (reference sequence). The CDR3 consists of 14 residues. Trimming pared 4 bases from V and 5 bases from J, leaving 14 bases between.

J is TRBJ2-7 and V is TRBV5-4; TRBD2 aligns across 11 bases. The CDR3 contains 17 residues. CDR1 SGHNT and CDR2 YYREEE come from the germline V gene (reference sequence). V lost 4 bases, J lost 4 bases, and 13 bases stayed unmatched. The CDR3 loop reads CASSLRTGGLAVYEQYF. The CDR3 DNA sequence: TGTGCCAGCAGCCTCCGTACAGGGGGACTAGCGGTTTACGAGCAGTACTTC.